One sample yielded the 17 T cell receptor beta chains listed below, sequenced in a study of T cell responses to AZD1222 COVID-19 vaccine. The repertoire was sequenced with immunoSEQ multiplex PCR; TCRdb's copy has only in-frame clones and lacks some. The sample lists 140,000 to 150,000 clones, about 92% seen once, with approximately 2% in the top ten. The material was peripheral blood, obtained on day 0 of AZD1222 vaccination. The receptors were sampled from an adult in good health.

This clone came up once. The chain joins TRBV29-1 to TRBJ1-1; a possible D gene is TRBD1 (5 bases). Deletions cut 3 bases from V and 4 bases from J, with 15 bases between. Germline V gene lookup returns CDR1 SQVTM and CDR2 ANQGSEA. CDR3 size: 14 residues. The CDR3 coding sequence is TGCAGCGTTGAGGGGGGTGACGGGAGCACTGAAGCTTTCTTT. This gives the protein CSVEGGDGSTEAFF.

The chain recombines TRBV5-5 with TRBJ1-2, with a tentative D call TRBD1 (6 bases). Germline loops: CDR1 SGHKS, CDR2 YYEKEE (reference sequence). This CDR3 contains 15 residues. V was clipped by 1 base and J by 4 bases, with 14 bases between them. In nucleotides, the CDR3 is TGTGCCAGCAGCTTGTATGGGGGGCAAGGCTATGGCTACACCTTC. Translated: CASSLYGGQGYGYTF. Looking up the rest from reference TRBV5-5 and TRBJ1-2 gives the full variable domain: DAGVTQSPTHLIKTRGQQVTLRCSPISGHKSVSWYQQVLGQGPQFIFQYYEKEERGRGNFPDRFSARQFPNYSSELNVNALLLGDSALYLCASSLYGGQGYGYTFGSGTRLTVV.

This sequence joins TRBV3-1 (or the pseudogene TRBV3-2) and TRBJ2-5; TRBD2 agrees at 9 bases. CDR3 size: 16 residues. CDR1 and CDR2 from the germline V gene are LGHDT and YNNKEL (reference sequence). V was pared by 1 base and J by 4 bases, with 7 bases of the junction left unmatched. The CDR3 loop reads CASSQVAGGPSETQYF. The CDR3, as DNA: TGTGCCAGCAGCCAAGTTGCGGGGGGGCCGTCAGAGACCCAGTACTTC.

The V and J genes are TRBV5-1 and TRBJ2-1; D is ambiguous. The CDR3 loop spans 16 amino acids. Germline V gives CDR1 SGHRS, CDR2 YFSETQ. V lost 1 base and J lost 0, with 11 bases in between. The CDR3 nucleotides read TGCGCCAGCAGCTTGCGAGGTCAGAGCTCCTACAATGAGCAGTTCTTC. Protein sequence: CASSLRGQSSYNEQFF.

The V gene is TRBV3-1 (or the pseudogene TRBV3-2), the J gene TRBJ1-2; D is unclear. Trimming left V 2 bases short and J 0 bases short, with 19 bases between. Germline V CDR1 and CDR2: LGHDT, YNNKEL (reference sequence). The CDR3 has 18 residues. The CDR3 region is CASSQFRSSETSNYGYTF. As DNA, the CDR3 is TGTGCCAGCAGCCAATTCAGGTCGAGCGAGACCTCTAACTATGGCTACACCTTC.

A single count supports this clone. The CDR3 nucleotides are TGCGCCAGCAGCTTCTCGTCGGGGTACGAGCAGTACTTC. Translation: CASSFSSGYEQYF. This chain uses TRBV5-1 with TRBJ2-7; tentatively, D is TRBD2 (5 bases). The CDR3 runs to 13 residues. Deletions cut 2 bases from V and 4 bases from J, with 10 bases between. Germline CDR1 is SGHRS and CDR2 is YFSETQ.

This clone was observed a few times. V is TRBV4-1 and J is TRBJ2-6, with D perhaps TRBD1 (6 bases). CDR1 MGHRA and CDR2 YSYEKL come from the germline V gene. V gave up 1 base and J gave up 0 bases, with 10 bases separating them. The length of the CDR3 is 17 residues. The chain's CDR3 is CASSQVDRSSGANVLTF. For the CDR3, the DNA is TGCGCCAGCAGCCAAGTTGACAGGAGCTCTGGGGCCAACGTCCTGACTTTC.

This chain links TRBV19 with TRBJ1-3; 8 bases match TRBD1. This CDR3 comprises 16 residues. V lost 5 bases and J lost 2; bases outside the gene matches: 8. Looked up from germline, CDR1 is LNHDA and CDR2 is SQIVND (reference sequence). This chain's CDR3 is CASSPGQGTAGNTIYF. In nucleotides, the CDR3 is TGTGCCAGTAGTCCAGGACAGGGAACGGCTGGAAACACCATATATTTT.

The rearrangement joins TRBV12-5 to TRBJ2-1, with D maybe TRBD2 (6 bases). This CDR3 region has 16 residues. Germline CDR1 and CDR2: LGHNT and FRNRAP. Between the trimmed V and J ends, which lost 4 bases and 1 base, there was a span of 14 bases. The CDR3 sequence: CASGSGRDPSYNEQFF. The CDR3 DNA sequence: TGTGCTAGTGGTTCGGGGCGGGACCCTTCCTACAATGAGCAGTTCTTC.

The chain is built from TRBV19 and TRBJ1-1; D unclear. The V gene's germline CDR1 is LNHDA and CDR2 SQIVND (reference sequence). Deletions cut 2 bases from V and 0 bases from J, with 13 bases between. This CDR3 contains 16 residues. DNA for the CDR3: TGTGCCAGTAGTATAAATCCGGGTTTGGTGAACACTGAAGCTTTCTTT. It yields the protein CASSINPGLVNTEAFF.

The genes are TRBV4-1 and TRBJ1-5; D remains unclear. CDR1 and CDR2 from the germline V gene are MGHRA and YSYEKL. Trimming removed 0 bases at V and 7 bases at J, with 10 bases between. CDR3 length: 14 residues. Here the CDR3 DNA reads TGCGCCAGCAGCCAAGAGGGAAGTGTGCAGCCCCAGCATTTT. Translating it yields CASSQEGSVQPQHF.

The genes are TRBV25-1 and TRBJ1-1; D uncertain. CDR1 and CDR2 from the germline V gene are MGHDK and SYGVNS. V was pared by 1 base and J by 6 bases, with 15 bases between. CDR3 size: 15 residues. In DNA form, the CDR3 reads TGTGCCAGCAGTGAATTGGATGTTGCGGCGCCTGAAGCTTTCTTT. Translating gives CASSELDVAAPEAFF.

The chain combines TRBV7-8 with TRBJ2-5; D may be TRBD1 (5 bases). The CDR3 consists of 12 residues. V lost 4 bases to trimming and J lost 11 bases, with 14 bases between them. CDR1 and CDR2 (germline): SGHVS, FQNEAQ. The CDR3 DNA reads TGTGCCAGCAGCTCGCCCGACAGTTCACAGTACTTC. As protein: CASSSPDSSQYF.

The chain joins TRBV7-9 to TRBJ1-1; D call uncertain. The CDR3 has 12 residues. Trimming took off 4 bases at V and 4 bases at J, with 7 bases between the two ends. Germline V gives CDR1 SEHNR, CDR2 FQNEAQ (reference sequence). CDR3 region: CASSYAATEAFF. CDR3 DNA: TGTGCCAGCAGCTACGCCGCCACTGAAGCTTTCTTT. Together with reference TRBV7-9 and TRBJ1-1, the CDR3 gives the full variable domain: DTGVSQNPRHKITKRGQNVTFRCDPISEHNRLYWYRQTLGQGPEFLTYFQNEAQLEKSRLLSDRFSAERPKGSFSTLEIQRTEQGDSAMYLCASSYAATEAFFGQGTRLTVV.

The V and J genes are TRBV19 and TRBJ2-1, with 8 bases fitting TRBD1. Germline CDR1 LNHDA, CDR2 SQIVND (reference sequence). With 2 bases clipped from V and 9 bases from J, the junction kept 12 bases outside the gene matches. The CDR3 contains 16 residues. In nucleotides, the CDR3 is TGTGCCAGTAGTATACGGACAGGGTTGGAATATAGTGAGCAGTTCTTC. Its translation: CASSIRTGLEYSEQFF.

The J gene is TRBJ2-1, the V gene TRBV25-1, with D perhaps being TRBD1 or TRBD2 (5 bases each). This CDR3 spans 11 amino acids. Per germline, CDR1 MGHDK and CDR2 SYGVNS. Trimming took 4 bases from V and 9 from J, leaving 7 bases between them. The CDR3 loop reads CASSAGSEQFF. In DNA, the CDR3 is TGTGCCAGCAGTGCAGGGAGTGAGCAGTTCTTC.

This chain joins TRBV9 and TRBJ1-2; D unclear. The CDR3 consists of 15 residues. CDR1 and CDR2 (germline): SGDLS, YYNGEE. The V end was cut by 3 bases, the J end by 0 bases, with 12 bases between. This CDR3 is CASSALMGANYGYTF. For the CDR3, the DNA is TGTGCCAGCAGCGCCCTCATGGGAGCTAACTATGGCTACACCTTC.